Included here is one TCR beta chain sequence, with context. What it binds is not known. One entry per CDR3 protein, called by TCRdb with MiXCR from the 5' RACE reads. The repertoire includes more than 500,000 distinct CDR3 sequences, about 5.2% of them detected once, and around 3.5% sits in the top ten. This sample was taken from a study of CD8 T cells in ankylosing spondylitis. Findings of the study overall: What seemed typical of ankylosing spondylitis blood was a TCR beta motif built from 7 or 8 highly homologous variants.

The source material was blood, either unsorted or a sorted T cell fraction (not recorded which). This TCR derives from a male donor with ankylosing spondylitis.

The CDR3 loop reads CSARTGQINTGELFF. CDR3 in DNA: TGCAGTGCTAGGACGGGACAGATTAACACCGGGGAGCTGTTTTTT. The chain combines TRBV20-1 with TRBJ2-2, with 7 bases identical to TRBD1. Trimming removed 3 bases from V and 2 bases from J; junction bases left unmatched: 6. Germline V gene sequence: CDR1 DFQATT, CDR2 SNEGSKA (reference sequence). The length of the CDR3 is 15 residues.